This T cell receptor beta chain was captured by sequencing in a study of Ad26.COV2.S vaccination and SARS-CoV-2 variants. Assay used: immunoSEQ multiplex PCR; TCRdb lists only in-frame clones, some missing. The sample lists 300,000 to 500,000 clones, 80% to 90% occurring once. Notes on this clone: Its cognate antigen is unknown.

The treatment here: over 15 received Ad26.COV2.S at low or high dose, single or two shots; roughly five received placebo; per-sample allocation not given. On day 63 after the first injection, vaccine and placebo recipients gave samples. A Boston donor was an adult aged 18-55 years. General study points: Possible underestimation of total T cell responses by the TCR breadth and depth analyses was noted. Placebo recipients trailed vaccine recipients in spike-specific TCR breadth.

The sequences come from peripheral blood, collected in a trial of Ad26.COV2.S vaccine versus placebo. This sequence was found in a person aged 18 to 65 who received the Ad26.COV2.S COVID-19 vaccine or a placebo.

Written as DNA, the CDR3 is TGCAGCGTTGGCGGAATGGACACCGGGGAGCTGTTTTTT. Its translation is CSVGGMDTGELFF. V usage is TRBV29-1 and J usage is TRBJ2-2, with D unclear. Germline values: CDR1 SQVTM, CDR2 ANQGSEA. The CDR3 extends over 13 amino acids. With 4 bases removed from V and 3 bases from J, the gap between germline ends came to 9 bases.